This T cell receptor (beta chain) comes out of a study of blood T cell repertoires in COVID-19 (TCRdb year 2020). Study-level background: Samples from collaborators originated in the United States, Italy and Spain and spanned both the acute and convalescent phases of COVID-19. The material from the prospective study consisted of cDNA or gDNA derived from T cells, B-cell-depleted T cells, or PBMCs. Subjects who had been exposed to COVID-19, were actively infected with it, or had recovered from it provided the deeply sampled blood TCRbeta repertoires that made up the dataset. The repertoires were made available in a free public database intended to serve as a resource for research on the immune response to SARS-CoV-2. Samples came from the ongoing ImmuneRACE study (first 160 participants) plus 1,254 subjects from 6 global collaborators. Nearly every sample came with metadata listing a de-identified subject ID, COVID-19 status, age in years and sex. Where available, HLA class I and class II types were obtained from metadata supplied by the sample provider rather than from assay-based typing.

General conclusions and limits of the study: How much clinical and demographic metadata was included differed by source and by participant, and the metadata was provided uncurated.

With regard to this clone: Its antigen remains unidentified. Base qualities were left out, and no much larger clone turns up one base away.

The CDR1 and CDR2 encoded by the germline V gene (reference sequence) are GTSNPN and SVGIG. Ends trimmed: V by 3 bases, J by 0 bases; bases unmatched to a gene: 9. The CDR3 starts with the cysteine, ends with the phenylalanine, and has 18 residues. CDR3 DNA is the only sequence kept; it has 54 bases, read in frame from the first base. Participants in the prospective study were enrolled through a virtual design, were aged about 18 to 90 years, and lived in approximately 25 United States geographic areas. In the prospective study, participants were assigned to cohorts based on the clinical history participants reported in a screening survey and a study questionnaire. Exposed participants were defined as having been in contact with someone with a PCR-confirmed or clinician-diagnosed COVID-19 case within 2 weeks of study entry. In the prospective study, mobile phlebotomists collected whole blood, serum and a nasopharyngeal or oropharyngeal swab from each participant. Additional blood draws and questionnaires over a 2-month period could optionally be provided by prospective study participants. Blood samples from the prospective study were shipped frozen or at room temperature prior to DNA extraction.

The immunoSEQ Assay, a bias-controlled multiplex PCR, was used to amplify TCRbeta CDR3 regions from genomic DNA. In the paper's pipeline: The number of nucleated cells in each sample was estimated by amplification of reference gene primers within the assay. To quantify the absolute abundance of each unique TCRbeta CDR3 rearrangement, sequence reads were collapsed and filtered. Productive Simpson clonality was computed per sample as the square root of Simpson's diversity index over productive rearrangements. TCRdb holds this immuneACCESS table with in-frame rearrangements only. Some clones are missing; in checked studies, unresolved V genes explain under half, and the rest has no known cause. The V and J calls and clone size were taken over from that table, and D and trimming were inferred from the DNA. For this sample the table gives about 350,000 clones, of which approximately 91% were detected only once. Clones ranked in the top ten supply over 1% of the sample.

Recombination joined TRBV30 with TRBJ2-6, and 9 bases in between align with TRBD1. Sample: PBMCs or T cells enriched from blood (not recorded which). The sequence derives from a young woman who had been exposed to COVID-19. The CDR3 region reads CAWSGYRGQVSGANVLTF. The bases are TGTGCCTGGAGCGGGTACAGGGGGCAAGTCTCTGGGGCCAACGTCCTGACTTTC.